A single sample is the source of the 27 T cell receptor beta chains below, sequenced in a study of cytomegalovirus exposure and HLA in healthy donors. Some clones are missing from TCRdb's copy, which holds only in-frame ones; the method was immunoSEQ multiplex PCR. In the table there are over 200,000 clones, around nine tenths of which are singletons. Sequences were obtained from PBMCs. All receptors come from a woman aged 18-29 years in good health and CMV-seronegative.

The CDR3 loop is CASSQDTGWDYGYTF. The CDR3 nucleotides read TGTGCCAGCAGCCAAGATACAGGGTGGGACTATGGCTACACCTTC. The V call is TRBV4-2, the J call TRBJ1-2; D is possibly TRBD1 (6 bases). Germline CDR1 and CDR2: LGHNA and YNFKEQ. V lost 0 bases to trimming and J lost 3 bases, with 11 bases between them. The length of the CDR3 is 15 residues.

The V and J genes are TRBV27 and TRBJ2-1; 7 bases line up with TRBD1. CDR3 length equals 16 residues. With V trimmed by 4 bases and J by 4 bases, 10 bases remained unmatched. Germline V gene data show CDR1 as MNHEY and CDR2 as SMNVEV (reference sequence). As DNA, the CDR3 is TGTGCCAGCAGTTCGTGGGGGACAGATCTGTACAATGAGCAGTTCTTC. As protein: CASSSWGTDLYNEQFF.

CDR3 nucleotides: TGTGCCAGCAGCTTACTATTCCTATTCGGGGAGCTGTTTTTT. Its protein product is CASSLLFLFGELFF. This chain joins TRBV27 and TRBJ2-2; D gene uncertain. The length of the CDR3 is 14 residues. Trimming stripped 6 bases from V and 7 bases from J, with 15 bases between. Per the germline V gene, CDR1 is MNHEY and CDR2 is SMNVEV (reference sequence).

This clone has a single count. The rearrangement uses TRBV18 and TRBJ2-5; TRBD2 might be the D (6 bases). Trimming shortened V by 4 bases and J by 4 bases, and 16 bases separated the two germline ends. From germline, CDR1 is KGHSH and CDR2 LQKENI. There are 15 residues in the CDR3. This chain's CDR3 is CASSRDGSKGETQYF. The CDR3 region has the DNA TGTGCCAGCTCACGGGACGGGAGTAAGGGAGAGACCCAGTACTTC.

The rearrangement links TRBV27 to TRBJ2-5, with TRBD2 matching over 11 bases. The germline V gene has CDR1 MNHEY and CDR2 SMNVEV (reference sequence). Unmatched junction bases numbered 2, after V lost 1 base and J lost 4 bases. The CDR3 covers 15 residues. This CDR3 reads CASSLFGLAGETQYF. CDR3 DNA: TGTGCCAGCAGTTTATTCGGACTAGCGGGAGAGACCCAGTACTTC.

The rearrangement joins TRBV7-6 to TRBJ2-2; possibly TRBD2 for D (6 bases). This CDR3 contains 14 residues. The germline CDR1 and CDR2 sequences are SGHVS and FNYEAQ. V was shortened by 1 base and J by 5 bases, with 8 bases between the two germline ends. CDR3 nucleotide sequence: TGTGCCAGCAGCTTAGGGCGGGATACCGGGGAGCTGTTTTTT. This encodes CASSLGRDTGELFF.

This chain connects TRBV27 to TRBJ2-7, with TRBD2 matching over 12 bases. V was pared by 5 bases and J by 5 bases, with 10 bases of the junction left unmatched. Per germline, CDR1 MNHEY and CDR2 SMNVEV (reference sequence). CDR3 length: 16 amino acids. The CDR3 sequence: CASSPPLAGGPDEQYF. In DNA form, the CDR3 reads TGTGCCAGCAGTCCCCCGCTAGCGGGAGGGCCAGACGAGCAGTACTTC.

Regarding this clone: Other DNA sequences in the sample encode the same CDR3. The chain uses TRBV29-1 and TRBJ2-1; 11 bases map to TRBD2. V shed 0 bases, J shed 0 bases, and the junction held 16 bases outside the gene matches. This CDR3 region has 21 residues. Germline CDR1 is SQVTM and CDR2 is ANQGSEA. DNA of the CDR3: TGCAGCGTTGAAGAAATCCCGGGACTAGCGGCCAAACCGAGCTCCTACAATGAGCAGTTCTTC. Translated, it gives CSVEEIPGLAAKPSSYNEQFF.

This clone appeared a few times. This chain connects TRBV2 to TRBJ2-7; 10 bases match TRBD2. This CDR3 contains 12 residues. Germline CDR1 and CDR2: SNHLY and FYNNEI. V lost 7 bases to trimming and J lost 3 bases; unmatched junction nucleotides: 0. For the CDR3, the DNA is TGTGCCAGCATAGCGGGAGGCTACGAGCAGTACTTC. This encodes CASIAGGYEQYF.

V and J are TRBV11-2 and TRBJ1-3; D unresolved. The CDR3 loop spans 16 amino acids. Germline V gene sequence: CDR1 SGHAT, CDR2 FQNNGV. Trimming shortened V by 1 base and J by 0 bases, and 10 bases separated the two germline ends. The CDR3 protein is CASSLAGLLSGNTIYF. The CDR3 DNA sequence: TGTGCCAGCAGCTTAGCCGGACTCCTCTCTGGAAACACCATATATTTT.

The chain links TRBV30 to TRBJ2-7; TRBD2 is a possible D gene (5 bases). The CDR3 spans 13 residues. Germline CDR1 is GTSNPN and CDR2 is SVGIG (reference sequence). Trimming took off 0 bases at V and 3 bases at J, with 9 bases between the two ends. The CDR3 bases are TGTGCCTGGAGTGTGGGAGACCGCTACGAGCAGTACTTC. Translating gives CAWSVGDRYEQYF.

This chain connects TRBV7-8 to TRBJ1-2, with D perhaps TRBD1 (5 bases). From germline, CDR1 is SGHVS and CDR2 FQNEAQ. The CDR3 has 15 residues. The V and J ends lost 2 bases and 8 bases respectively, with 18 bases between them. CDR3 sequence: CASSLYRQGKGGYTF. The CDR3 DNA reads TGTGCCAGCAGCTTATATCGTCAGGGCAAAGGAGGCTACACCTTC.

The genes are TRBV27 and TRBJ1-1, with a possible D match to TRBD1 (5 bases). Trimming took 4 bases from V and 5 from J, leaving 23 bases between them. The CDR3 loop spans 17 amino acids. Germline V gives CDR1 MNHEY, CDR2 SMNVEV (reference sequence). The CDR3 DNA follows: TGTGCCAGCAGTTACACCCCCGGGAGTCAGGGTGGGACTGAAGCTTTCTTT. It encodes CASSYTPGSQGGTEAFF.

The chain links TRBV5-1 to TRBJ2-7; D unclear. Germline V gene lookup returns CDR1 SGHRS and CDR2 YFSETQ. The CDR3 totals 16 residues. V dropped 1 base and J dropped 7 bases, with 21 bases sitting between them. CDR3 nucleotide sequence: TGCGCCAGCAGCTTGTTTAGCCCTTCCGCCACAACGGAGCAGTACTTC. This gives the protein CASSLFSPSATTEQYF.

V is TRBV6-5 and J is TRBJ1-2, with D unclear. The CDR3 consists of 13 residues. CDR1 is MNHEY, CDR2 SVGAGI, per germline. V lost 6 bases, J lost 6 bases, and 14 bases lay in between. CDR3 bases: TGTGCCAGCAGAGTGAATTCGGGGAATGGCTACACCTTC. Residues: CASRVNSGNGYTF.

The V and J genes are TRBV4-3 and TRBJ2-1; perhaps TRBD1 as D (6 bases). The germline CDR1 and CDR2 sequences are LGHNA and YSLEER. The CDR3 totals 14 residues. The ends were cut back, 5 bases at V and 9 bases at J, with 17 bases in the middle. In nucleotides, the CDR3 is TGCGCCAGCAGCAGGACCCTTCTAGGGGGTGAGCAGTTCTTC. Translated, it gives CASSRTLLGGEQFF.

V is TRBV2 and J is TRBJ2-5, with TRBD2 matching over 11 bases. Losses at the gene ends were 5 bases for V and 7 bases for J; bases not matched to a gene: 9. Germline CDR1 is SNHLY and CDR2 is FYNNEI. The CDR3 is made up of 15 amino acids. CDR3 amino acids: CASSLTSGMVGTQYF. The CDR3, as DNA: TGTGCCAGCAGTTTGACTAGCGGGATGGTTGGGACCCAGTACTTC. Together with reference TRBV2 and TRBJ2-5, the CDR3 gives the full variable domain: EPEVTQTPSHQVTQMGQEVILRCVPISNHLYFYWYRQILGQKVEFLVSFYNNEISEKSEIFDDQFSVERPDGSNFTLKIRSTKLEDSAMYFCASSLTSGMVGTQYFGPGTRLLVL.

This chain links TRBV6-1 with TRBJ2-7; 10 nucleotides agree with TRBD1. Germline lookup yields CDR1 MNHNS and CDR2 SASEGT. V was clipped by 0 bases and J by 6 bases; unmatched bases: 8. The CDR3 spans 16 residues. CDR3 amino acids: CASSEADWGQGTEQYF. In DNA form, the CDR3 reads TGTGCCAGCAGTGAAGCGGATTGGGGACAGGGGACCGAGCAGTACTTC.

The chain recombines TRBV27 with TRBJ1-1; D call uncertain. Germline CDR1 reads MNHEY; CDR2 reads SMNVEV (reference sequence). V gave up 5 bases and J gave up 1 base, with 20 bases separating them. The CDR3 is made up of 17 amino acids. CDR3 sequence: CASSLYPEGGRNTEAFF. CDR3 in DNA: TGTGCCAGCAGTCTATACCCTGAGGGAGGGAGGAACACTGAAGCTTTCTTT.

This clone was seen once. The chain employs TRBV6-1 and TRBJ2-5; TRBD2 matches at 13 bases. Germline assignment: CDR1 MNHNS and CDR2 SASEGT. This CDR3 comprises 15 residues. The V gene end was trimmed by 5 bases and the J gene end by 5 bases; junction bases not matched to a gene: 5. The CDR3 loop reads CASSRLAGGGETQYF. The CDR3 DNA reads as TGTGCCAGCAGTCGACTAGCGGGGGGTGGGGAGACCCAGTACTTC.

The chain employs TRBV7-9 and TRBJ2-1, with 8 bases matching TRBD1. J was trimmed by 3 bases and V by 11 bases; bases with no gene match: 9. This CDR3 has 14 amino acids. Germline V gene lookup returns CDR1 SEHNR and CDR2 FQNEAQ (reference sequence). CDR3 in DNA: TGTGCCGACGCCCAGGGGGCAAGCTACAATGAGCAGTTCTTC. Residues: CADAQGASYNEQFF.

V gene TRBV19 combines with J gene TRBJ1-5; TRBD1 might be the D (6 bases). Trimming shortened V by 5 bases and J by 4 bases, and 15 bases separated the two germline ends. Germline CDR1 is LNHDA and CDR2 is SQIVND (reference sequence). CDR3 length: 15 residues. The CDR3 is CASSPSLGGNQPQHF. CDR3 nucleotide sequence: TGTGCCAGTAGTCCCTCACTAGGGGGAAATCAGCCCCAGCATTTT. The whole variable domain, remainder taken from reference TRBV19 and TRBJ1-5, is DGGITQSPKYLFRKEGQNVTLSCEQNLNHDAMYWYRQDPGQGLRLIYYSQIVNDFQKGDIAEGYSVSREKKESFPLTVTSAQKNPTAFYLCASSPSLGGNQPQHFGDGTRLSIL.

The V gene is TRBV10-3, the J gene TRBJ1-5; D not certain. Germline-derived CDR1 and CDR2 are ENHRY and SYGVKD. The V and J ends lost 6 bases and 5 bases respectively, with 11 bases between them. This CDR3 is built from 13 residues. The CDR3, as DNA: TGTGCCATCAGCAGAGGGAGTGATCAGCCCCAGCATTTT. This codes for CAISRGSDQPQHF.

The CDR3 is CASSYKRPGQSYEQYF. The DNA of the CDR3 is TGTGCCAGCAGTTACAAAAGACCGGGACAGAGCTACGAGCAGTACTTC. The chain employs TRBV6-5 and TRBJ2-7, with 7 bases fitting TRBD1. The J segment lost 3 bases and the V segment lost 2 bases, leaving 10 bases of the junction unmatched. This CDR3 comprises 16 residues. Germline V gene data show CDR1 as MNHEY and CDR2 as SVGAGI.

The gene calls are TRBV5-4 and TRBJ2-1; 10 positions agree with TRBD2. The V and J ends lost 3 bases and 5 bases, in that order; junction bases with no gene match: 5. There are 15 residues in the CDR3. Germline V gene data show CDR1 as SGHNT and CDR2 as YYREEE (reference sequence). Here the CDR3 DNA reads TGTGCCAGCAGCTGGTCTAGCGGGAGCAACAATGAGCAGTTCTTC. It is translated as CASSWSSGSNNEQFF. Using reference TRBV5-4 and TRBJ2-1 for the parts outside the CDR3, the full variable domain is ETGVTQSPTHLIKTRGQQVTLRCSSQSGHNTVSWYQQALGQGPQFIFQYYREEENGRGNFPPRFSGLQFPNYSSELNVNALELDDSALYLCASSWSSGSNNEQFFGPGTRLTVL.

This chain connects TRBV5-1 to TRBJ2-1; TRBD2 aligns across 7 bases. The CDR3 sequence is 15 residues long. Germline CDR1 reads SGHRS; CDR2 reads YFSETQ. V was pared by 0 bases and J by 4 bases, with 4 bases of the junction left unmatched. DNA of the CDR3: TGCGCCAGCAGCTTGGATCTAGCGGATTACAATGAGCAGTTCTTC. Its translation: CASSLDLADYNEQFF. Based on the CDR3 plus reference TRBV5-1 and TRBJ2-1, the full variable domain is KAGVTQTPRYLIKTRGQQVTLSCSPISGHRSVSWYQQTPGQGLQFLFEYFSETQRNKGNFPGRFSGRQFSNSRSEMNVSTLELGDSALYLCASSLDLADYNEQFFGPGTRLTVL.

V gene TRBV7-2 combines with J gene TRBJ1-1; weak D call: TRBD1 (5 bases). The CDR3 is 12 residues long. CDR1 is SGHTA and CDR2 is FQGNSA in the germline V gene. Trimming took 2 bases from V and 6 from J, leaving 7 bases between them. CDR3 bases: TGTGCCAGCAGCTTAAGGGGTTCTGAAGCTTTCTTT. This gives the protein CASSLRGSEAFF.